This T cell receptor beta chain was captured by sequencing in a study of shared clonotypes between healthy human individuals. The study drew its donors from healthy HIV-negative adults without recent acute infections or vaccinations. CD8 memory was a combination of CD45RO+ cells and CCR7-negative CD45RA+ TemRA cells. J lost 4 bases, V lost 5 bases, and 8 bases had no gene match. In germline, CDR1 is SEHNR, CDR2 FQNEAQ (reference sequence). The CDR3 loop spans 15 amino acids. In the study's own analysis: ImmunoSEQ only sent back junction sequences with no quality scores, so filtering was done differently. Libraries were prepared by immunoSEQ multiplex PCR; TCRdb keeps only in-frame clonotypes and omits some of them. The DNA gave D and trimming, while V, J and clone size come from that table. This table has 110,000 or so clones, under 70% appearing once.

Sequencing was carried out using memory CD8+ T cells sorted from blood. The sample's subset: CD45RO+ cells pooled with CCR7-negative TemRA cells. The rearrangement joins TRBV7-9 to TRBJ2-7, with TRBD1 identical over 10 bases. The origin of this receptor is a woman in her 30s in good health. DNA of the CDR3: TGTGCCAGCAGCCGTCGGACAGGGGGGAATTACGAGCAGTACTTC. This codes for CASSRRTGGNYEQYF.